This is a list of T cell receptor beta chains from one sample in a study of cytomegalovirus exposure and HLA in healthy donors. The method was immunoSEQ multiplex PCR; TCRdb's version includes in-frame clones alone and lacks a portion of them. This sample yields about 160,000 clones, of which over 65% are seen a single time; around 3.1% belongs to the top ten. Specimen: PBMCs. The receptor set was obtained from a woman aged 35 to 49 in good health and CMV-seronegative. Both conserved end residues are part of each CDR3. D genes are given only for firm matches. A clone size is listed for some rows: how often the clone was seen (once, few, many), or a class if it is expanded.

clone_size	j_call	d_call	v_call	cdr3_nt	cdr3_aa
NA	TRBJ2-7	NA	TRBV7-3	TGTGCCAGCAGCCCCTCACTAGGTTCCTACGGGCAGTACTTC	CASSPSLGSYGQYF
NA	TRBJ2-5	NA	TRBV7-9	TGTGCCAGCAGTCGCCAGATTGAGACCCAGTACTTC	CASSRQIETQYF
NA	TRBJ1-1	NA	TRBV19	TGTGCCAGTAGTAGGTACAAAGCGCAGAACACTGAAGCTTTCTTT	CASSRYKAQNTEAFF
NA	TRBJ2-5	NA	TRBV6-1	TGTGCCAGCAGTGATTGGGCGTACGTGGAGACCCAGTACTTC	CASSDWAYVETQYF
NA	TRBJ1-6	TRBD1	TRBV4-2	TGTGCCAGCAGCCCGACAGGGGCCTATAATTCACCCCTCCACTTT	CASSPTGAYNSPLHF
NA	TRBJ2-1	NA	TRBV7-9	TGTGCCAGCAGCCCCGCAGATGTCGATGAGCAGTTCTTC	CASSPADVDEQFF
NA	TRBJ1-1	NA	TRBV6-5	TGTGCCAGCAGTTTCCGCCGGGACAAGAACACTGAAGCTTTCTTT	CASSFRRDKNTEAFF
NA	TRBJ2-7	TRBD2	TRBV5-1	TGCGCCAGCAGCTTGGTGGCTAGCGGGGGATTCTCCTACGAGCAGTACTTC	CASSLVASGGFSYEQYF
NA	TRBJ1-1	NA	TRBV5-1	TGCGCCAGCAGCTCCCCCCAGGGTGTGGGAACTGAAGCTTTCTTT	CASSSPQGVGTEAFF
NA	TRBJ2-3	NA	TRBV19	TGTGCCAGTAGTTGGACCCGGGAAGATACGCAGTATTTT	CASSWTREDTQYF
NA	TRBJ2-3	TRBD2	TRBV9	TGTGCCAGCAGCGTACTAGCGGGGACAGATACGCAGTATTTT	CASSVLAGTDTQYF
NA	TRBJ2-1	NA	TRBV25-1	TGTGCCAGCACGAAAGACACATACTACAATGAGCAGTTCTTC	CASTKDTYYNEQFF
once	TRBJ2-3	TRBD2	TRBV5-5	TGTGCCAGCAGCTCCCTCCTAACTAGCGGGGTCACAGATACGCAGTATTTT	CASSSLLTSGVTDTQYF
few	TRBJ1-1	NA	TRBV19	TGTGCCAGTAGTAGGGCAGAGCTGAACACTGAAGCTTTCTTT	CASSRAELNTEAFF
NA	TRBJ1-1	NA	TRBV28	TGTGCCAGCAGTGTTAGTAACACTGAAGCTTTCTTT	CASSVSNTEAFF
NA	TRBJ1-1	TRBD1	TRBV7-8	TGTGCCAGCAGCTTCGTTTCCCGGGACAGGGCGACTGAAGCTTTCTTT	CASSFVSRDRATEAFF
NA	TRBJ1-1	NA	TRBV5-6	TGTGCCAGCAGCGCTAGACAGCACATGAACACTGAAGCTTTCTTT	CASSARQHMNTEAFF
NA	TRBJ1-2	TRBD1	TRBV11-2	TGTGCCAGCAGCCCAGACAGGGGGCTTTCCTATGGCTACACCTTC	CASSPDRGLSYGYTF